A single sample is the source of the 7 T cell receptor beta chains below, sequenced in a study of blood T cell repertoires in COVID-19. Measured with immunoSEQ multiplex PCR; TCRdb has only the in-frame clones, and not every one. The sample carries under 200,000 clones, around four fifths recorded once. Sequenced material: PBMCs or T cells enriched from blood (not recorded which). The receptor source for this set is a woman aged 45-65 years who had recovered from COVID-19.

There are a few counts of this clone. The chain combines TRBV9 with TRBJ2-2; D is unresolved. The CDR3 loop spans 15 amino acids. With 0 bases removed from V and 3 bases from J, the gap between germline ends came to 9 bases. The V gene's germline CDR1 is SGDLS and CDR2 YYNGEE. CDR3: CASSVALSYTGELFF. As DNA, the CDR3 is TGTGCCAGCAGCGTAGCTCTCTCTTACACCGGGGAGCTGTTTTTT.

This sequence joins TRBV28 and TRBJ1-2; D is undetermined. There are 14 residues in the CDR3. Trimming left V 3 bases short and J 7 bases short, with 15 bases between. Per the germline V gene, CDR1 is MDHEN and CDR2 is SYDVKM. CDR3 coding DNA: TGTGCCAGCAGTTTTGGAGGATTGGGAGCTGGCTACACCTTC. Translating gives CASSFGGLGAGYTF.

This chain's CDR3 is CAISESRTSTGELFF. Written as DNA, the CDR3 is TGTGCCATCAGTGAGTCTCGGACTAGCACCGGGGAGCTGTTTTTT. This chain links TRBV10-3 with TRBJ2-2, with TRBD2 matching over 7 bases. J lost 4 bases, V lost 0 bases, and 2 bases had no gene match. The CDR3 contains 15 residues. Germline V lookup: CDR1 ENHRY, CDR2 SYGVKD.

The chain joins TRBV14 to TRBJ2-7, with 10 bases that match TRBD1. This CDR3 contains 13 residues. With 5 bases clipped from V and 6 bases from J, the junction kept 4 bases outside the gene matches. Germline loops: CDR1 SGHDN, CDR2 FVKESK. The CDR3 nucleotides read TGTGCCAGCAGCAGCGGGACAGGGGCCGAGCAGTACTTC. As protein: CASSSGTGAEQYF.

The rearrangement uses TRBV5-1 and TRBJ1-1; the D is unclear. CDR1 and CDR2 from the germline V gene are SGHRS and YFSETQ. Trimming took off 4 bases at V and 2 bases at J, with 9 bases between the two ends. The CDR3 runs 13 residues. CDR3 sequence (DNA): TGCGCCAGCAGCACGGGAGTAAACACTGAAGCTTTCTTT. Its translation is CASSTGVNTEAFF.

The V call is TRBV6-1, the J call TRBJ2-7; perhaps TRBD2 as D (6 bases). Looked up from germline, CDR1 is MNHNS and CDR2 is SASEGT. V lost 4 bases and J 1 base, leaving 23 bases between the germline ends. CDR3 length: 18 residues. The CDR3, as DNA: TGTGCCAGCAGTGGGGCCGGGACTCTCAGCTGGGCATCCTACGAGCAGTACTTC. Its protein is CASSGAGTLSWASYEQYF.

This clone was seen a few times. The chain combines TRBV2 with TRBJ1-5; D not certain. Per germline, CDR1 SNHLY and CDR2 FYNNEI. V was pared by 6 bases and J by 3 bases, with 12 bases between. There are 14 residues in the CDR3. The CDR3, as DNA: TGTGCCAGCAGACCTCAGGCGACCAATCAGCCCCAGCATTTT. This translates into CASRPQATNQPQHF.